This TCR beta chain was captured by sequencing in a study of Ad26.COV2.S vaccination and SARS-CoV-2 variants. Study-wide background: Within the COV1001 Ad26.COV2.S trial arm, the donor was enrolled. Whole-study results and caveats: The breadth of spike-specific CD8+ and CD4+ T cell responses after vaccination was reportedly substantial. While placebo recipients had lower spike-specific TCR breadth, vaccine recipients had more.

Measured with immunoSEQ multiplex PCR; TCRdb has only the in-frame clones, and not every one. The sample lists about 320,000 clones, 86% occurring once. As to treatment: around 19 received Ad26.COV2.S at low or high dose, single or two shots; about five received placebo; per-sample allocation not given. Material that was analyzed had been drawn on day 63 after the first vaccine or placebo injection. What was given as vaccine was an Ad26 vector encoding Wuhan-strain SARS-CoV-2 spike. There are 16 residues in the CDR3. The junction had 6 bases not matched to a gene; V was cut back by 4 bases and J by 2 bases. CDR1 is SGHDT and CDR2 is YYEEEE in the germline V gene. This clone has a handful of counts. Its antigen is unknown.

The sequenced sample was peripheral blood, obtained in a trial of Ad26.COV2.S vaccine versus placebo. The origin of this receptor is a person aged 18 to 65 who received the Ad26.COV2.S COVID-19 vaccine or a placebo. The chain has TRBV5-6 and TRBJ1-3; 10 bases match TRBD1. CDR3 residues: CASSPTGQGAGNTIYF. CDR3 in DNA: TGTGCCAGCAGCCCTACCGGACAGGGGGCTGGAAACACCATATATTTT. Full variable domain (outside the CDR3, taken from reference TRBV5-6 and TRBJ1-3): DAGVTQSPTHLIKTRGQQVTLRCSPKSGHDTVSWYQQALGQGPQFIFQYYEEEERQRGNFPDRFSGHQFPNYSSELNVNALLLGDSALYLCASSPTGQGAGNTIYFGEGSWLTVV.